One and the same sample provided the 27 T cell receptor beta chains below, sequenced in a study of blood T cell repertoires in COVID-19. Using immunoSEQ multiplex PCR, the repertoire was profiled, and TCRdb retains in-frame clones only, with some absent. The sample carries about 180,000 clones, approximately 89% recorded once. Material: PBMCs or T cells enriched from blood (not recorded which). The receptors derive from a man aged 40-49 years who had recovered from COVID-19.

The CDR3 region is CASSSLRDRILSSYNEQFF. DNA for the CDR3: TGCGCCAGCAGCTCCCTCCGGGACAGGATTTTGAGCTCCTACAATGAGCAGTTCTTC. The rearrangement joins TRBV5-1 to TRBJ2-1; 8 bases align to TRBD1. Trimming cost V 3 bases and J 0 bases; bases outside gene matches: 14. Germline loops: CDR1 SGHRS, CDR2 YFSETQ. This CDR3 region has 19 residues.

The rearrangement joins TRBV6-5 to TRBJ1-1; D ambiguous. The CDR3 covers 14 residues. CDR1 MNHEY and CDR2 SVGAGI come from the germline V gene. V was shortened by 8 bases and J by 2 bases, with 15 bases between the two germline ends. The CDR3 loop reads CASEHRAGNTEAFF. CDR3 in DNA: TGTGCCAGCGAACACCGGGCGGGAAACACTGAAGCTTTCTTT.

This chain connects TRBV19 to TRBJ2-2, with D perhaps matching TRBD2 (5 bases). This CDR3 comprises 15 residues. Germline CDR1 LNHDA, CDR2 SQIVND (reference sequence). Trimming cost V 3 bases and J 5 bases, with 13 bases left between them. The CDR3 spells CASSIPPPGTGELFF. CDR3 nucleotide sequence: TGTGCCAGTAGTATCCCCCCCCCGGGGACCGGGGAGCTGTTTTTT.

This chain connects TRBV11-2 to TRBJ1-5; no firm D call. CDR3 length: 13 amino acids. V lost 1 base and J lost 7, with 8 bases in between. The V gene's germline CDR1 is SGHAT and CDR2 FQNNGV. The DNA of the CDR3 is TGTGCCAGCAGCTTAGCGGGTAGCCAGCCCCAGCATTTT. This gives the protein CASSLAGSQPQHF. The variable domain in full, with the rest retrieved from reference TRBV11-2 and TRBJ1-5, is EAGVAQSPRYKIIEKRQSVAFWCNPISGHATLYWYQQILGQGPKLLIQFQNNGVVDDSQLPKDRFSAERLKGVDSTLKIQPAKLEDSAVYLCASSLAGSQPQHFGDGTRLSIL.

CDR3: CATSGGGLAGQRGEQFF. The CDR3 bases are TGTGCCACCAGTGGGGGGGGACTAGCGGGACAAAGAGGTGAGCAGTTCTTC. The chain recombines TRBV24-1 with TRBJ2-1; 13 positions agree with TRBD2. Per the germline V gene, CDR1 is KGHDR and CDR2 is SFDVKD. The CDR3 length is 17 residues. V trimming: 5 bases; J trimming: 9 bases; junction bases outside the gene matches: 12.

The chain employs TRBV2 and TRBJ2-3; perhaps TRBD2 as D (6 bases). The CDR3 loop spans 14 amino acids. V lost 6 bases and J lost 5, with 15 bases in between. Germline V gene lookup returns CDR1 SNHLY and CDR2 FYNNEI. The CDR3 sequence is CASSPGTLLDTQYF. In DNA, the CDR3 is TGTGCCAGCAGCCCCGGGACTCTTCTAGATACGCAGTATTTT. Complete variable domain (other parts from reference TRBV2 and TRBJ2-3): EPEVTQTPSHQVTQMGQEVILRCVPISNHLYFYWYRQILGQKVEFLVSFYNNEISEKSEIFDDQFSVERPDGSNFTLKIRSTKLEDSAMYFCASSPGTLLDTQYFGPGTRLTVL.

The chain combines TRBV6-4 with TRBJ1-6; D is undetermined. Germline V CDR1 and CDR2: MRHNA, SNTAGT. Trimming left V 0 bases short and J 10 bases short, with 7 bases between. CDR3 length equals 13 residues. The CDR3 reads CASSDSHGSPLHF. CDR3 DNA: TGTGCCAGCAGTGACTCCCACGGGTCACCCCTCCACTTT.

The chain employs TRBV7-8 and TRBJ1-3; 8 positions match TRBD1. This CDR3 region has 16 residues. V was pared by 4 bases and J by 0 bases, with 5 bases of the junction left unmatched. CDR1 and CDR2 (germline): SGHVS, FQNEAQ. This CDR3 reads CASSSTGADSGNTIYF. CDR3 DNA: TGTGCCAGCAGCTCGACAGGGGCTGACTCTGGAAACACCATATATTTT.

V usage is TRBV19 and J usage is TRBJ1-3, with D uncertain. V gave up 1 base and J gave up 0 bases, with 10 bases separating them. Germline CDR1 is LNHDA and CDR2 is SQIVND (reference sequence). CDR3 length equals 16 residues. The CDR3 is CASSIGPGSSGNTIYF. CDR3 nucleotide sequence: TGTGCCAGTAGTATAGGGCCCGGGAGCTCTGGAAACACCATATATTTT.

The chain uses TRBV15 and TRBJ1-1; D not resolved. The germline V gene encodes CDR1 LNHNV and CDR2 YYDKDF (reference sequence). The CDR3 covers 13 residues. Trimming cost V 5 bases and J 4 bases, with 11 bases left between them. This CDR3 reads CATSSLPGTEAFF. The CDR3 DNA sequence: TGTGCCACCAGCTCCCTCCCAGGCACTGAAGCTTTCTTT. The complete variable domain, with remaining parts taken from reference TRBV15 and TRBJ1-1, reads DAMVIQNPRYQVTQFGKPVTLSCSQTLNHNVMYWYQQKSSQAPKLLFHYYDKDFNNEADTPDNFQSRRPNTSFCFLDIRSPGLGDTAMYLCATSSLPGTEAFFGQGTRLTVV.

This chain links TRBV11-2 with TRBJ1-1; maybe TRBD1 (5 bases). Per germline, CDR1 SGHAT and CDR2 FQNNGV. With 2 bases removed from V and 5 bases from J, the gap between germline ends came to 12 bases. The CDR3 is made up of 14 amino acids. Here the CDR3 reads CASSLSGGSTEAFF. The CDR3 bases are TGTGCCAGCAGCTTATCGGGGGGGAGTACTGAAGCTTTCTTT.

The chain joins TRBV7-9 to TRBJ1-1; D gene ambiguous. Trimming removed 8 bases at V and 0 bases at J, with 13 bases between. Germline V gene data show CDR1 as SEHNR and CDR2 as FQNEAQ (reference sequence). CDR3 length: 14 amino acids. The CDR3 here is CASDPEGMNTEAFF. In DNA form, the CDR3 reads TGTGCCAGCGATCCAGAGGGTATGAACACTGAAGCTTTCTTT.

The count of this clone is one. The J gene is TRBJ2-3, the V gene TRBV3-1 (or the pseudogene TRBV3-2); TRBD2 matches at 9 bases. Trimming took 5 bases from V and 5 from J; bases not matched to a gene: 5. The germline gives CDR1 LGHDT, CDR2 YNNKEL (reference sequence). The CDR3 contains 14 residues. CDR3 in DNA: TGTGCCAGCAGCGCGGGGGGGGGTATAGATACGCAGTATTTT. Amino acids: CASSAGGGIDTQYF.

CDR3 protein: CAWTQGGLYNEQFF. The CDR3 DNA sequence: TGTGCCTGGACTCAGGGGGGTCTTTACAATGAGCAGTTCTTC. This chain joins TRBV30 and TRBJ2-1; D is possibly TRBD1 (7 bases). The CDR3 has 14 amino acids. Germline V gene lookup returns CDR1 GTSNPN and CDR2 SVGIG (reference sequence). Trimming removed 4 bases from V and 4 bases from J, with 14 bases in between.

The gene calls are TRBV19 and TRBJ1-1; no clear D gene. This CDR3 has 14 amino acids. Trimming cost V 5 bases and J 2 bases, with 12 bases left between them. Germline CDR1 LNHDA, CDR2 SQIVND (reference sequence). The chain's CDR3 is CASSPRGSNTEAFF. The DNA for the CDR3 is TGTGCCAGTAGTCCCAGAGGGAGTAACACTGAAGCTTTCTTT.

V and J are TRBV6-5 and TRBJ2-7; weak D call: TRBD2 (6 bases). Germline-derived CDR1 and CDR2 are MNHEY and SVGAGI. CDR3 size: 13 residues. Trimming cost V 6 bases and J 2 bases, with 11 bases left between them. The CDR3 DNA reads TGTGCCAGCAGCCCGGGACTTACCTACGAGCAGTACTTC. Its translation is CASSPGLTYEQYF.

This chain links TRBV11-2 with TRBJ1-2; 8 nucleotides agree with TRBD1. The germline V gene encodes CDR1 SGHAT and CDR2 FQNNGV. J gave up 8 bases and V 5 bases, and 13 bases lay outside the gene matches. This CDR3 is built from 15 residues. In DNA form, the CDR3 reads TGTGCCAGCAGCCCTAGATCCGGGACAGGCCTAGGCTACACCTTC. This translates into CASSPRSGTGLGYTF.

In its sample, this clone was seen once. CDR3 DNA: TGTGCCGTGGGGGCCTCTGGAAACACCATATATTTT. Translated: CAVGASGNTIYF. The chain recombines TRBV6-5 with TRBJ1-3, with D tentatively TRBD1 (6 bases). CDR1 MNHEY and CDR2 SVGAGI come from the germline V gene. V shed 11 bases and J shed 0 bases, with 8 bases lying between them. The CDR3 runs 12 residues.

The rearrangement uses TRBV30 and TRBJ1-4; D perhaps matches TRBD1 (5 bases). CDR3 length: 16 amino acids. The germline V and J ends were trimmed by 3 bases and 0 bases, with 14 bases remaining between them. Germline assignment: CDR1 GTSNPN and CDR2 SVGIG (reference sequence). The chain's CDR3 is CAWSRAGVATNEKLFF. The DNA of the CDR3 is TGTGCCTGGAGCAGGGCTGGGGTTGCAACTAATGAAAAACTGTTTTTT.

The V and J genes are TRBV3-1 (or the pseudogene TRBV3-2) and TRBJ2-1; weak D call: TRBD1 (6 bases). Trimming cost V 1 base and J 7 bases, with 20 bases left between them. The V gene's germline CDR1 is LGHDT and CDR2 YNNKEL (reference sequence). This CDR3 is built from 17 residues. The chain's CDR3 is CASSQALSGPRGNEQFF. The CDR3 DNA is TGTGCCAGCAGCCAAGCTTTGTCCGGACCGAGGGGGAATGAGCAGTTCTTC.

The chain couples TRBV4-1 to TRBJ1-5; possible D gene TRBD1, 6 bases. The CDR3 length is 16 residues. Germline V lookup: CDR1 MGHRA, CDR2 YSYEKL. The V end lost 0 bases, the J end lost 0 bases, and 9 bases lay between the germline ends. The CDR3 DNA sequence: TGCGCCAGCAGCCAAGAGCAGGGGAGTAGCAATCAGCCCCAGCATTTT. Amino acid sequence: CASSQEQGSSNQPQHF.

The chain carries TRBV24-1 and TRBJ2-1; 13 nucleotides agree with TRBD2. CDR1 KGHDR and CDR2 SFDVKD come from the germline V gene. The CDR3 consists of 19 residues. V shed 2 bases and J 8 bases; nucleotides not matched to a gene: 14. This CDR3 is CATSDSGGTSGEAPDEQFF. CDR3 DNA sequence: TGTGCCACCAGTGATTCGGGGGGGACTAGCGGGGAGGCACCGGATGAGCAGTTCTTC.

This chain connects TRBV7-9 to TRBJ1-1; possible D gene TRBD1, 6 bases. Germline V CDR1 and CDR2: SEHNR, FQNEAQ (reference sequence). The CDR3 has 13 residues. Trimming shortened V by 5 bases and J by 4 bases, and 11 bases separated the two germline ends. The CDR3 DNA sequence: TGTGCCAGCAGCCAACAGGGTGGCACTGAAGCTTTCTTT. Its protein product is CASSQQGGTEAFF.

V is TRBV28 and J is TRBJ2-5, with 7 nucleotides matching TRBD1. CDR3 size: 16 residues. J lost 5 bases, V lost 2 bases, and 11 bases had no gene match. Germline CDR1 MDHEN, CDR2 SYDVKM. For the CDR3, the DNA is TGTGCCAGCAGTTTACCTCCGGGACAGTCCTTGGAGACCCAGTACTTC. Protein product: CASSLPPGQSLETQYF.

The rearrangement uses TRBV6-5 and TRBJ1-1; the match to TRBD1 covers 7 bases. The CDR3 covers 15 residues. The germline V gene encodes CDR1 MNHEY and CDR2 SVGAGI. The trim removed 2 bases at V and 6 bases at J, leaving 9 bases unmatched. The CDR3 region is CASSYEQGSYSEAFF. The CDR3 nucleotides read TGTGCCAGCAGTTACGAACAGGGGAGTTACTCTGAAGCTTTCTTT.

This chain links TRBV2 with TRBJ1-2; 10 nucleotides line up with TRBD1. Germline V gives CDR1 SNHLY, CDR2 FYNNEI. The CDR3 spans 15 residues. With V trimmed by 6 bases and J by 6 bases, 10 bases remained unmatched. The CDR3 DNA reads TGTGCCAGCAGCGGTAATAGACAGGGGGCAGATGGCTACACCTTC. Translated, it gives CASSGNRQGADGYTF.

The chain carries TRBV2 and TRBJ1-2, with D uncertain. This CDR3 spans 12 amino acids. The germline V gene has CDR1 SNHLY and CDR2 FYNNEI. V was shortened by 7 bases and J by 0 bases, with 6 bases between the two germline ends. CDR3 protein: CASNSPNYGYTF. The CDR3 DNA follows: TGTGCCAGCAACAGCCCTAACTATGGCTACACCTTC.